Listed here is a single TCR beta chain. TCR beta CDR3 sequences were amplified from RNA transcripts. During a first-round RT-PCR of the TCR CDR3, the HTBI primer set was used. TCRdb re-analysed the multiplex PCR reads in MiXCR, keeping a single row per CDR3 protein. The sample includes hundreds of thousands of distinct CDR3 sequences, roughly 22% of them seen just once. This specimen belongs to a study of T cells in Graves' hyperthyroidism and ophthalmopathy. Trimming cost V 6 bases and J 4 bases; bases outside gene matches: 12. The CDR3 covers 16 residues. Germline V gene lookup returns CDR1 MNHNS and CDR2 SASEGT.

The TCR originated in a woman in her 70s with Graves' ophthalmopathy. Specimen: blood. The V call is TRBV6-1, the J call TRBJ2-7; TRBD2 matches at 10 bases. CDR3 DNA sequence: TGTGCCAGCAGAAAAAATAAAGCGGGAGGGCCGTACGAGCAGTACTTC. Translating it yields CASRKNKAGGPYEQYF.